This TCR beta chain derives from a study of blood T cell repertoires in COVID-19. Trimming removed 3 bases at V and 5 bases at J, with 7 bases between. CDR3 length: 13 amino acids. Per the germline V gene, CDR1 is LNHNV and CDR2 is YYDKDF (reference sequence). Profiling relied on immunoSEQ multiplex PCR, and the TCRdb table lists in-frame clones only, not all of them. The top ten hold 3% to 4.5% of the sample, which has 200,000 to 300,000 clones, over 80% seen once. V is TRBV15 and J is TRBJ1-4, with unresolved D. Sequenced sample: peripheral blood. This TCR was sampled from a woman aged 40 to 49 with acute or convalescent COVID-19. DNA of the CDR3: TGTGCCACCAGCAGGGGAGTAAATGAAAAACTGTTTTTT. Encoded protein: CATSRGVNEKLFF. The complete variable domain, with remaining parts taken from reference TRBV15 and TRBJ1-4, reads DAMVIQNPRYQVTQFGKPVTLSCSQTLNHNVMYWYQQKSSQAPKLLFHYYDKDFNNEADTPDNFQSRRPNTSFCFLDIRSPGLGDTAMYLCATSRGVNEKLFFGSGTQLSVL.